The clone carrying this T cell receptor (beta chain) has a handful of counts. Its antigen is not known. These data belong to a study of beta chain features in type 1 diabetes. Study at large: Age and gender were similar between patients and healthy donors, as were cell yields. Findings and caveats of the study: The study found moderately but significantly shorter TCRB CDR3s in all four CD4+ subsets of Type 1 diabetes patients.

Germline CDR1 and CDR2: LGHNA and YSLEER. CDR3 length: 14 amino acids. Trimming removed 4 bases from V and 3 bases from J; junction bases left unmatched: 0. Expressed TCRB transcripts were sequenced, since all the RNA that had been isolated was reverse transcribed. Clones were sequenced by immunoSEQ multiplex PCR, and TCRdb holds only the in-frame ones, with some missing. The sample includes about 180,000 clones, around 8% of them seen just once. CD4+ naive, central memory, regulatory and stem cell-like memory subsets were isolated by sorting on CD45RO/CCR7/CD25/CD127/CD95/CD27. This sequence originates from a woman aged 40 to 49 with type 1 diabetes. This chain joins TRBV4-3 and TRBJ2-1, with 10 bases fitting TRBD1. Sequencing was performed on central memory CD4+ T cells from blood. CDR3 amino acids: CASSRTGGYNEQFF. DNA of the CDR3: TGCGCCAGCAGCCGGACAGGGGGCTACAATGAGCAGTTCTTC.